The rows below give T cell receptor beta chains drawn from one sample of a study of blood T cell repertoires in COVID-19. Data came from immunoSEQ multiplex PCR; TCRdb stores just in-frame clones and leaves some out. The profile shows a few hundred thousand clones, 87% of them singletons. Material: PBMCs or T cells enriched from blood (not recorded which). All receptors derive from a woman in her forties or fifties who had recovered from COVID-19. Each CDR3 is given with its conserved first and last residue. A D gene is named only where the DNA matches it firmly. Clone size is not always given. Where it is, it says once, few, many or a class for expanded clones.

J gene | D gene | V gene | clone size | CDR3 protein | CDR3 DNA
TRBJ1-4 | NA | TRBV2 | NA | CASSNRGGGRSEKLFF | TGTGCCAGCAGTAATAGGGGCGGGGGACGGAGTGAAAAACTGTTTTTT
TRBJ1-1 | TRBD1 | TRBV19 | NA | CASSIGAGGRTEAFF | TGTGCCAGTAGTATAGGGGCAGGGGGAAGGACTGAAGCTTTCTTT
TRBJ2-3 | NA | TRBV12-3/TRBV12-4 | once | CASSRASTDTQYF | TGTGCCAGCAGCAGGGCTAGCACAGATACGCAGTATTTT
TRBJ2-2 | NA | TRBV11-3 | NA | CASTWGSANTGELFF | TGTGCCAGCACCTGGGGCTCAGCGAACACCGGGGAGCTGTTTTTT
TRBJ1-6 | NA | TRBV9 | NA | CASSVAVASSPLHF | TGTGCCAGCAGCGTAGCTGTAGCCAGTTCACCCCTCCACTTT
TRBJ1-5 | TRBD1 | TRBV2 | NA | CASLPGTGRNQPQHF | TGTGCCAGCCTCCCCGGGACAGGGCGCAATCAGCCCCAGCATTTT
TRBJ1-6 | NA | TRBV28 | NA | CASSLGTSNSPLHF | TGTGCCAGCAGTTTGGGCACGAGTAATTCACCCCTCCACTTT
TRBJ2-1 | NA | TRBV30 | NA | CAWSNDRFLYNEQFF | TGTGCCTGGAGTAACGACAGGTTCCTTTACAATGAGCAGTTCTTC
TRBJ1-1 | NA | TRBV19 | NA | CASSMGAGGRTEAFF | TGTGCCAGTAGTATGGGGGCTGGAGGTCGCACTGAAGCTTTCTTT
TRBJ1-2 | NA | TRBV9 | NA | CASSADYYGYTF | TGTGCCAGCAGCGCGGACTACTATGGCTACACCTTC
TRBJ1-5 | TRBD1 | TRBV3-1/TRBV3-2 | NA | CASSPMGDRGPPQHF | TGTGCCAGCAGCCCAATGGGGGACAGGGGGCCTCCCCAGCATTTT
TRBJ1-2 | NA | TRBV19 | NA | CASRPEQDYGYTF | TGTGCCAGTAGACCGGAACAGGACTATGGCTACACCTTC
TRBJ2-7 | TRBD1 | TRBV7-2 | once | CASSPGTGAQLGSYEQYF | TGTGCCAGCAGTCCCGGGACAGGGGCGCAATTAGGCTCCTACGAGCAGTACTTC
TRBJ1-6 | NA | TRBV10-3 | NA | CAISEMDISPNYNSPLHF | TGTGCCATCAGTGAGATGGACATTTCCCCGAACTATAATTCACCCCTCCACTTT
TRBJ2-7 | TRBD2 | TRBV5-1 | NA | CASSSASGGAYEQYF | TGCGCCAGCAGTTCGGCTAGCGGGGGGGCCTACGAGCAGTACTTC
TRBJ1-1 | TRBD1 | TRBV7-2 | NA | CASSFGTGFFTEAFF | TGTGCCAGCAGCTTCGGGACAGGTTTTTTTACTGAAGCTTTCTTT
TRBJ2-3 | TRBD2 | TRBV11-2 | NA | CASSLDSGLAGGPDTQYF | TGTGCCAGCAGCTTAGATTCCGGACTAGCGGGGGGGCCGGATACGCAGTATTTT
TRBJ2-7 | NA | TRBV7-9 | NA | CASSPTGGPTEEQYF | TGTGCCAGCAGTCCCACCGGGGGACCCACGGAGGAGCAGTACTTC
TRBJ2-7 | NA | TRBV5-5 | NA | CASSPRDLISSYEQYF | TGTGCCAGCAGCCCCCGGGATCTAATTAGCTCCTACGAGCAGTACTTC
TRBJ2-1 | NA | TRBV12-3/TRBV12-4 | NA | CASSLELGNEQFF | TGTGCCAGCAGTTTGGAACTAGGAAATGAGCAGTTCTTC
TRBJ2-7 | NA | TRBV7-2 | NA | CASSLWTLAYEQYF | TGTGCCAGCAGCTTGTGGACATTGGCCTACGAGCAGTACTTC
TRBJ2-2 | TRBD2 | TRBV7-9 | many | CASSRTSGGGNTGELFF | TGTGCCAGCAGCCGGACTAGCGGGGGTGGAAACACCGGGGAGCTGTTTTTT
TRBJ1-3 | TRBD1 | TRBV2 | NA | CASSNTGGFGNTIYF | TGTGCCAGCTCGAATACAGGGGGCTTTGGAAACACCATATATTTT
TRBJ2-5 | TRBD2 | TRBV3-1/TRBV3-2 | NA | CASRGGGGETQYF | TGTGCCAGCCGGGGCGGCGGGGGAGAGACCCAGTACTTC
TRBJ1-1 | NA | TRBV2 | NA | CASSEGQEAFF | TGTGCCAGCAGTGAAGGACAAGAAGCTTTCTTT
TRBJ2-2 | NA | TRBV7-8 | NA | CASSLGQTLGGELFF | TGTGCCAGCAGCTTAGGACAGACCCTTGGCGGGGAGCTGTTTTTT
TRBJ1-1 | NA | TRBV19 | once | CASIGRLVEAFF | TGTGCCAGTATTGGGAGACTTGTTGAAGCTTTCTTT
TRBJ2-1 | TRBD2 | TRBV10-3 | NA | CAIRQNGGALEQFF | TGTGCCATCAGACAAAACGGGGGGGCCTTGGAGCAGTTCTTC
TRBJ1-5 | NA | TRBV3-1/TRBV3-2 | NA | CASSQDGGQPQHF | TGTGCCAGCAGCCAAGACGGGGGACAGCCCCAGCATTTT
TRBJ1-3 | NA | TRBV2 | NA | CASGRSITSVSGNTIYF | TGTGCCAGCGGGAGGAGCATAACGAGTGTCTCTGGAAACACCATATATTTT
TRBJ1-1 | TRBD1 | TRBV7-9 | once | CASIPPTAGGRDTEAFF | TGTGCCAGCATCCCACCAACCGCAGGGGGTCGCGACACTGAAGCTTTCTTT
TRBJ1-5 | NA | TRBV4-2 | NA | CASSHGELGQPQHF | TGTGCCAGCAGCCATGGGGAGCTGGGTCAGCCCCAGCATTTT
TRBJ1-4 | NA | TRBV19 | NA | CASSMGWAYRFDEKLFF | TGTGCCAGTAGTATGGGGTGGGCTTACAGGTTCGATGAAAAACTGTTTTTT
TRBJ1-1 | NA | TRBV7-6 | once | CASSYAAGRNTEAFF | TGTGCCAGCAGCTACGCCGCAGGGCGAAACACTGAAGCTTTCTTT
TRBJ1-6 | TRBD1 | TRBV7-9 | NA | CASSLYKGPGQGNSPLHF | TGTGCCAGCAGTTTGTATAAAGGTCCGGGACAGGGTAACTCACCCCTCCACTTT
TRBJ1-2 | NA | TRBV25-1 | NA | CATRGRGNNYGYTF | TGTGCCACCAGGGGAAGGGGGAATAACTATGGCTACACCTTC
TRBJ1-1 | TRBD1 | TRBV27 | once | CASRPGQGHEAFF | TGTGCCAGCAGGCCGGGACAGGGACATGAAGCTTTCTTT
TRBJ1-1 | NA | TRBV27 | NA | CASSQIEDTEAFF | TGTGCCAGCAGTCAAATTGAGGACACTGAAGCTTTCTTT
TRBJ1-3 | NA | TRBV7-9 | NA | CASSLQGPGNTIYF | TGTGCCAGCAGCTTACAGGGCCCCGGAAACACCATATATTTT
TRBJ2-1 | NA | TRBV5-1 | NA | CASSLSTDYNEQFF | TGCGCCAGCAGCTTGTCGACTGACTACAATGAGCAGTTCTTC
TRBJ2-2 | TRBD2 | TRBV18 | NA | CASSRTSGVTTGELFF | TGTGCCAGCTCACGGACTAGCGGGGTTACAACCGGGGAGCTGTTTTTT
TRBJ1-4 | NA | TRBV19 | few | CASSAQGVQEKLFF | TGTGCCAGTAGTGCACAGGGTGTGCAGGAAAAACTGTTTTTT
TRBJ2-3 | NA | TRBV3-1/TRBV3-2 | NA | CASSQSGTQLGYTDTQYF | TGTGCCAGCAGCCAATCGGGGACTCAACTAGGATACACAGATACGCAGTATTTT
TRBJ1-4 | TRBD1 | TRBV28 | NA | CASSPPGQGEKLFF | TGTGCCAGCAGTCCCCCGGGACAGGGGGAAAAACTGTTTTTT
TRBJ2-6 | TRBD1 | TRBV18 | NA | CASHPGQGATGANVLTF | TGTGCCAGTCATCCGGGACAGGGGGCTACTGGGGCCAACGTCCTGACTTTC
TRBJ2-2 | TRBD1 | TRBV10-2 | NA | CASNRQGAGELFF | TGCGCCAGCAATCGTCAGGGGGCCGGGGAGCTGTTTTTT
TRBJ1-5 | TRBD1 | TRBV2 | few | CASREDRGPQPQHF | TGTGCCAGCAGGGAAGACAGGGGGCCTCAGCCCCAGCATTTT
TRBJ1-4 | NA | TRBV5-6 | NA | CASSPRSTGKWEKLFF | TGTGCCAGCAGCCCGCGATCGACAGGAAAGTGGGAAAAACTGTTTTTT
TRBJ2-2 | NA | TRBV4-2 | NA | CASSQDRYLTGVSTGELFF | TGTGCCAGCAGCCAAGATCGATACTTAACGGGGGTGAGCACCGGGGAGCTGTTTTTT
TRBJ1-2 | NA | TRBV2 | NA | CASSERGIGYGYTF | TGTGCCAGCAGTGAACGGGGAATTGGCTATGGCTACACCTTC
TRBJ1-6 | NA | TRBV18 | once | CASSPAGVGNSPLHF | TGTGCCAGCTCACCAGCGGGGGTGGGGAATTCACCCCTCCACTTT
TRBJ1-1 | NA | TRBV4-1 | NA | CASSLGHSENTEAFF | TGCGCCAGCAGCCTTGGCCACAGTGAGAACACTGAAGCTTTCTTT
TRBJ2-5 | TRBD1 | TRBV28 | NA | CASSYRGTGVWETQYF | TGTGCCAGCAGTTACCGAGGGACAGGGGTCTGGGAGACCCAGTACTTC
TRBJ1-2 | TRBD1 | TRBV30 | NA | CAWTLGTGDHGYTF | TGTGCCTGGACCTTGGGGACAGGGGATCATGGCTACACCTTC